The rows below give T cell receptor beta chains drawn from one sample of a study of T cells in localized non-small cell lung cancer. TCRdb's copy holds only in-frame clones and misses some; the assay was immunoSEQ multiplex PCR. Among around 33,000 clones, around 90% were seen once, and the ten largest hold 6.5% to 9%. The sample here was peripheral blood, taken before any cancer treatment. The receptors originated from a woman aged 35 to 75 with stage I lung adenocarcinoma. Each CDR3 is given with its conserved first and last residue. The D gene is left open where the match is weak. Some rows have no size entry. The others give once, few or many, or a class for an expanded clone.

length,size,D,J,V,DNA,CDR3
14,.,TRBD2,TRBJ2-7,TRBV5-3,TGTGCCAGGAGCCGACTAGCGGGGATCGGGGAGCAGTACTTC,CARSRLAGIGEQYF
11,.,.,TRBJ2-7,TRBV6-6,TGTGCCAGCAGGAAAGGGGACGAGCAGTACTTC,CASRKGDEQYF
14,.,.,TRBJ1-5,TRBV11-3,TGTGCCAGCAGCCCTACGTCGGGGTCACAGCCCCAGCATTTT,CASSPTSGSQPQHF
16,.,TRBD1,TRBJ1-3,TRBV18,TGTGCCAGCTCATCTGGGACAGGCTTCTCTGGAAACACCATATATTTT,CASSSGTGFSGNTIYF
13,.,.,TRBJ1-4,TRBV27,TGTGCCAGCAGTTTCCAACGGAATGAAAAACTGTTTTTT,CASSFQRNEKLFF
15,.,.,TRBJ2-2,TRBV7-2,TGTGCCAGCAGCTTGTGGGGGGCGCGGTCCGGGGAGCTGTTTTTT,CASSLWGARSGELFF
14,.,.,TRBJ2-7,TRBV9,TGTGCCAGCAGCGTAGGTTTAGGGACGTACGAGCAGTACTTC,CASSVGLGTYEQYF
15,.,.,TRBJ1-5,TRBV6-5,TGTGCCAGCAGTTCCGGTTGGGGGAATAATCAGCCCCAGCATTTT,CASSSGWGNNQPQHF
12,.,.,TRBJ1-2,TRBV6-5,TGTGCCAGCAGCCGGACGACAGTTGGCTACACCTTC,CASSRTTVGYTF
13,.,TRBD1,TRBJ1-5,TRBV30,TGTGCCTGGAGTCGACAGGGAATAGGCCCCCAGCATTTT,CAWSRQGIGPQHF
14,once,.,TRBJ1-6,TRBV11-3,TGTGCCAGCAGCTTAGTTCGCCTTAATTCACCCCTCCACTTT,CASSLVRLNSPLHF
13,.,TRBD1,TRBJ2-5,TRBV7-2,TGTGCCAGCACCCCCAGGGGGTGGGAGACCCAGTACTTC,CASTPRGWETQYF
15,.,.,TRBJ2-3,TRBV2,TGTGCCAGCAGTGCCGTAAGCGTGAGGGGAGATACGCAGTATTTT,CASSAVSVRGDTQYF
14,.,TRBD1,TRBJ2-7,TRBV5-1,TGCGCCAGCAGCTTGGCCGGGGACAGCTACGAGCAGTACTTC,CASSLAGDSYEQYF
15,.,.,TRBJ2-7,TRBV2,TGTGCCAGCAGTGACGAGCGAGCGGCCATACACGAGCAGTACTTC,CASSDERAAIHEQYF